This T cell receptor (beta chain) was recorded in a study of blood T cell repertoires in COVID-19. In the study overall: Both acute and convalescent COVID-19 samples were obtained from the United States, Italy and Spain. The analysed material was cDNA or gDNA that came from T cells, B-cell-depleted T cells, or PBMCs.

Methods used by the authors: Amplification with reference gene primers provided the estimates of nucleated cell counts. TCRdb keeps only in-frame clones here, not all; method: immunoSEQ multiplex PCR. V, J and clone size reflect that table, while D and trimming were determined from the DNA. This table has over 35,000 clones, just under 85% appearing once. The CDR3 runs to 13 residues. Trimming took off 2 bases at V and 1 base at J, with 5 bases between the two ends. Germline V gene data show CDR1 as SGHDT and CDR2 as YYEEEE. The TCR originated in a human donor with acute or convalescent COVID-19. The donor label of this sample is uncertain. The chain uses TRBV5-6 and TRBJ2-3; possible D gene TRBD1, 5 bases. The material sequenced was peripheral blood. CDR3 loop: CASSLQGTDTQYF. CDR3 in DNA: TGTGCCAGCAGCTTACAGGGCACAGATACGCAGTATTTT. Full variable domain (rest looked up from reference TRBV5-6 and TRBJ2-3): DAGVTQSPTHLIKTRGQQVTLRCSPKSGHDTVSWYQQALGQGPQFIFQYYEEEERQRGNFPDRFSGHQFPNYSSELNVNALLLGDSALYLCASSLQGTDTQYFGPGTRLTVL.